This T cell receptor beta chain was captured by sequencing in a study of CD8 T cells in ankylosing spondylitis. In making TCR beta libraries, quantitative 5'-RACE with molecular barcodes was used. One entry per CDR3 protein, called by TCRdb with MiXCR from the 5' RACE reads. Found here are about 170,000 distinct CDR3 sequences, around 20% of them singletons; the top ten hold under 9%. This clonotype was recorded many times. Antigen: not known. The V gene's germline CDR1 is LNHDA and CDR2 SQIVND (reference sequence). The CDR3 extends over 12 amino acids. V dropped 8 bases and J dropped 3 bases, with 8 bases sitting between them. Study-wide results and limits: Existing reports had already noted some motif variants in reactive arthritis synovial fluid and blood. Blood from ankylosing spondylitis patients appeared to carry a characteristic roughly 8-variant TCR beta motif. There was reportedly significant enrichment of clones that were disease-linked in matched ankylosing spondylitis synovial fluid.

Source material: blood, either unsorted or a sorted T cell fraction (not recorded which). The origin of this receptor is a male donor with ankylosing spondylitis or in good health (not recorded which). The J gene is TRBJ1-5, the V gene TRBV19; TRBD1 might be the D (5 bases). The CDR3 region has the DNA TGTGCCAGTGGGGACCTCAATCAGCCCCAGCATTTT. Encoded protein: CASGDLNQPQHF.